Listed below are T cell receptor beta chains from one sample, sequenced in a study of T cells in Graves' hyperthyroidism and ophthalmopathy. TCRdb redid the calling of the multiplex PCR reads with MiXCR, one entry per CDR3 protein. The repertoire holds around 350,000 distinct CDR3 sequences, with around 14% as singletons. Source material: blood. The source is a woman under 30 with Graves' hyperthyroidism. Both conserved end residues are part of each CDR3. A D gene is named only where the DNA matches it firmly. Clone size is not always given. Where it is, it says once, few, many or a class for expanded clones.

V	D	size	J	CDR3	DNA
TRBV15	TRBD2	many	TRBJ2-7	CATRATSGSHDEQYF	TGTGCCACCAGGGCTACTAGCGGGAGTCACGACGAGCAGTACTTC
TRBV27	NA	many	TRBJ2-1	CASSLLANNEQFF	TGTGCCAGCAGTCTCCTAGCCAACAATGAGCAGTTCTTC
TRBV11-2	TRBD2	NA	TRBJ2-1	CASSLAGLAGGLEQFF	TGTGCCAGCAGCTTAGCGGGACTAGCGGGGGGGCTTGAGCAGTTCTTC
TRBV14	TRBD1	many	TRBJ1-1	CASSRVQGLFRTEAFF	TGTGCCAGCAGCCGTGTACAGGGGTTGTTTCGCACTGAAGCTTTCTTT
TRBV5-1	NA	many	TRBJ1-2	CASSFSPRAAYYGYTF	TGCGCCAGCAGCTTTTCGCCCAGGGCTGCCTACTATGGCTACACCTTC
TRBV28	NA	NA	TRBJ1-2	CASSPPLYGYTF	TGTGCCAGCAGTCCCCCACTCTATGGCTACACCTTC
TRBV28	TRBD1	NA	TRBJ2-2	CASSSSTGEAGELFF	TGTGCCAGCAGTTCCTCGACAGGGGAGGCCGGGGAGCTGTTTTTT
TRBV4-1	NA	few	TRBJ1-1	CASRDPMGLNTEAFF	TGCGCCAGCAGAGACCCGATGGGTTTGAACACTGAAGCTTTCTTT
TRBV20-1	NA	few	TRBJ2-3	CSASVTGHTQYF	TGCAGTGCTAGCGTGACTGGTCATACGCAGTATTTT
TRBV7-3	TRBD2	many	TRBJ2-7	CASSATGTSGEEQYF	TGTGCCAGCAGCGCCACCGGGACTAGCGGGGAGGAGCAGTACTTC
TRBV10-1	NA	few	TRBJ1-2	CASSDFQWGYTF	TGCGCCAGCAGCGATTTTCAGTGGGGCTACACCTTC
TRBV6-1	NA	few	TRBJ1-4	CASSLWESGGKLFF	TGTGCCAGCAGCCTGTGGGAGTCCGGGGGAAAACTGTTTTTT
TRBV12-3/TRBV12-4	NA	many	TRBJ1-5	CASSDNNQPQHF	TGTGCCAGCAGTGACAACAATCAGCCCCAGCATTTT
TRBV30	NA	few	TRBJ1-1	CAWSGNTGGYTEAFF	TGTGCCTGGAGTGGTAATACGGGCGGTTACACTGAAGCTTTCTTT
TRBV14	TRBD1	few	TRBJ2-5	CASSPKTGKPRETQYF	TGTGCCAGCAGCCCCAAGACAGGGAAGCCAAGAGAGACCCAGTACTTC
TRBV2	NA	many	TRBJ1-5	CASSGTEASNQPQHF	TGTGCCAGCAGTGGGACAGAAGCTAGCAATCAGCCCCAGCATTTT
TRBV5-6	NA	NA	TRBJ2-7	CASSLETAHEQYF	TGTGCCAGCAGCTTAGAGACAGCTCACGAGCAGTACTTC
TRBV20-1	NA	many	TRBJ1-4	CSARDLLRTVSNEKLFF	TGCAGTGCTAGAGATCTTCTTAGGACAGTATCTAATGAAAAACTGTTTTTT
TRBV29-1	NA	many	TRBJ2-3	CSAPEVGAGDATDTQYF	TGCAGCGCTCCCGAGGTTGGGGCAGGGGACGCCACAGATACGCAGTATTTT
TRBV19	NA	NA	TRBJ2-1	CASRFVGVTPYNEQFF	TGTGCCAGTAGATTTGTAGGGGTAACCCCCTACAATGAGCAGTTCTTC
TRBV19	NA	NA	TRBJ1-1	CASSIRRDTEAFF	TGTGCCAGTAGTATTAGGAGGGACACTGAAGCTTTCTTT
TRBV14	NA	many	TRBJ1-2	CASSQGAGAEGYTF	TGTGCCAGCAGCCAAGGAGCCGGTGCGGAAGGCTACACCTTC
TRBV6-6	NA	NA	TRBJ1-1	CASSYSRGAEKAFF	TGTGCCAGCAGTTACTCGCGGGGGGCGGAAAAAGCTTTCTTT
TRBV28	NA	many	TRBJ1-2	CASSFLDGLLYGYTF	TGTGCCAGCAGTTTCTTGGACGGCCTCCTCTATGGCTACACCTTC
TRBV11-3	TRBD1	NA	TRBJ1-3	CASSLGDSRGNTIYF	TGTGCCAGCAGCTTAGGGGACAGCCGTGGAAACACCATATATTTT
TRBV24-1	TRBD1	many	TRBJ2-5	CATSDPGQVETQYF	TGTGCCACCAGTGACCCGGGACAGGTAGAGACCCAGTACTTC
TRBV5-1	NA	NA	TRBJ1-1	CASSLDGVTEAFF	TGCGCCAGCAGCTTGGATGGGGTAACTGAAGCTTTCTTT
TRBV4-1	NA	NA	TRBJ1-3	CASSRTGGNTIYF	TGCGCCAGCAGCCGAACAGGTGGAAACACCATATATTTT
TRBV20-1	NA	NA	TRBJ2-2	CSARDRQGLRNTGELFF	TGCAGTGCTAGAGATCGCCAAGGGTTAAGGAACACCGGGGAGCTGTTTTTT
TRBV28	NA	many	TRBJ1-5	CASSGGGAISPQHF	TGTGCCAGCTCCGGAGGAGGGGCGATAAGTCCCCAGCATTTT
TRBV2	NA	NA	TRBJ2-5	CASNVRAQYF	TGTGCCAGCAATGTCAGGGCCCAGTACTTC
TRBV5-1	NA	NA	TRBJ2-7	CASSSGTFSYEQYF	TGCGCCAGCAGCTCGGGGACGTTCTCCTACGAGCAGTACTTC
TRBV12-3/TRBV12-4	NA	many	TRBJ2-7	CASSLAGADYEQYF	TGTGCCAGCAGTTTGGCAGGGGCGGACTACGAGCAGTACTTC
TRBV3-1	NA	many	TRBJ1-2	CASSQDPRYGYTF	TGTGCCAGCAGCCAAGATCCCCGCTATGGCTACACCTTC
TRBV7-8	NA	many	TRBJ1-1	CASSLQGPFRAFF	TGTGCCAGCAGCCTCCAGGGTCCCTTTCGTGCTTTCTTT
TRBV27	NA	many	TRBJ2-7	CASGGTVYEQYF	TGTGCCAGCGGCGGGACAGTCTACGAGCAGTACTTC
TRBV20-1	TRBD1	NA	TRBJ1-2	CSARKTGIMGNGYTF	TGCAGTGCTAGAAAGACAGGGATCATGGGAAATGGCTACACCTTC
TRBV2	NA	many	TRBJ1-5	CASRGTQGFQPQHF	TGTGCCAGCAGGGGGACACAGGGTTTCCAGCCCCAGCATTTT
TRBV2	NA	many	TRBJ1-1	CASSDDTPGAFF	TGTGCCAGCAGCGATGACACCCCGGGAGCTTTCTTT
TRBV7-6	TRBD1	NA	TRBJ2-1	CASSLRGGVNEQFF	TGTGCCAGCAGCTTAAGAGGGGGCGTCAATGAGCAGTTCTTC